What follows describes a single T cell receptor (beta chain). Antigen: not known. V shed 6 bases and J shed 4 bases, with 12 bases lying between them. Germline V gives CDR1 MNHEY, CDR2 SMNVEV (reference sequence). The CDR3 consists of 13 residues. These data come from a study of cytomegalovirus exposure and HLA in healthy donors. The PCR had 60 Vbeta and 13 Jbeta primers. In the original analysis: Roughly 73 million unique TCR beta chains, 9.5 million to 11 million of them shared, were counted by a later analysis. Repertoires were generated with immunoSEQ multiplex PCR, while TCRdb's copy carries only in-frame clones and drops some. That table furnishes V, J and clone size, whereas the DNA furnished D and trimming. Of around 210,000 clones in the sample, about 85% are singletons; the top ten hold 0.2% to 0.3%. Study-wide findings and caveats: Near-uniform donor sequencing depth was presumed by presence/absence analyses. Follow-up analysis found HLA locus-dependent TCR association rates, highest for DRB1 and lowest for HLA-C. Later on, an analysis tied 15,000 to 20,000 TCR beta sequences to HLA alleles at 0.05 false discovery rate.

The source is a girl aged 2 to 10 in good health and CMV-seronegative. The V gene is TRBV27, the J gene TRBJ1-1; D is uncertain. Sequencing input: PBMCs. The CDR3, as DNA: TGTGCCAGCAGCCTCGCTGGGCCCACTGAAGCTTTCTTT. It translates to CASSLAGPTEAFF.